This T cell receptor (beta chain) was documented in a study of early T cells in non-severe SARS-CoV-2 infection. Across the study: Sequencing targeted bulk RNA from unsorted whole blood, leaving chains unpaired. The study's findings and limits: Reliance on VDJdb matching favored anti-spike CD8 responses; private and CD4 specificities were missed.

This clonotype came up many times. Its target is unknown. Molecules of cDNA were individually given unique molecular identifiers that were attached to them. A single record per CDR3 protein comes from TCRdb applying MiXCR to the 5' RACE reads. The top ten clones hold approximately 14% of a sample with 20,000 to 25,000 distinct CDR3 sequences, more than 3.5% of them seen once. V was cut by 5 bases and J by 10 bases, with 8 bases left in between. The CDR3 is 10 amino acids. Germline CDR1 reads SGHAT; CDR2 reads FQNNGV. The receptor's source is an adult who was a healthcare worker with PCR-confirmed SARS-CoV-2 infection or an uninfected control (not recorded which). V and J are TRBV11-2 and TRBJ1-1; D not certain. The source material was whole blood. CDR3 bases: TGTGCCAGCAGCCGCGGTGGAGCTTTCTTT. Its protein is CASSRGGAFF.